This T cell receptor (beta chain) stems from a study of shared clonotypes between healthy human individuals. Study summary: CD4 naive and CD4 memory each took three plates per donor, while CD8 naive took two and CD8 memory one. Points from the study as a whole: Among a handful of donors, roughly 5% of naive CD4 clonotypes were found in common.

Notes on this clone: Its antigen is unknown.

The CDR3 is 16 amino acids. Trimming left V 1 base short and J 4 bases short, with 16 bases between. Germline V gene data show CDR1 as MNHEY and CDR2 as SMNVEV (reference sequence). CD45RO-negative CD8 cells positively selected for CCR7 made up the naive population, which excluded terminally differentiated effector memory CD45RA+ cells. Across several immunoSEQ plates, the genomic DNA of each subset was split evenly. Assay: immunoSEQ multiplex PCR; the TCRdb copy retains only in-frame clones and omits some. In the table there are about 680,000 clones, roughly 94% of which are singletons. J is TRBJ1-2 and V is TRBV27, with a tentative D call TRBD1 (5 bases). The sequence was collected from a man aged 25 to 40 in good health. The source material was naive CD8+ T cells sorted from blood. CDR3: CASSLLGADKVYGYTF. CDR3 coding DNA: TGTGCCAGCAGTTTATTAGGTGCGGACAAGGTCTATGGCTACACCTTC.